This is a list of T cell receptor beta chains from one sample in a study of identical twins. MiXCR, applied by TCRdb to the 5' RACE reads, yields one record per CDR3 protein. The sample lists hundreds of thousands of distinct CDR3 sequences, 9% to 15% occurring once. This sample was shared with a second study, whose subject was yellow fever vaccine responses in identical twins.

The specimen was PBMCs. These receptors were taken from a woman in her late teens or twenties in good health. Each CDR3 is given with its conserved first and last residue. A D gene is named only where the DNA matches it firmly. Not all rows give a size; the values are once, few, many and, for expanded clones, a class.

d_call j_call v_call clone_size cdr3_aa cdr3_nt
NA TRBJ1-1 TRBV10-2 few CASSRDSSEAFF TGCGCCAGCAGTCGAGACAGCTCTGAAGCTTTCTTT
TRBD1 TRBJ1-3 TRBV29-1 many CSAGGTEGNTIYF TGCAGCGCTGGTGGGACAGAGGGAAACACCATATATTTT
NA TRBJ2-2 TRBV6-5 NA CASSYSKTRLGNTGELFF TGTGCCAGCAGTTACTCTAAGACCCGGTTAGGGAACACCGGGGAGCTGTTTTTT
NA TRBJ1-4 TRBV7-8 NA CASSSWDRSNEKLFF TGTGCCAGCAGCTCCTGGGACCGCTCGAATGAAAAACTGTTTTTT
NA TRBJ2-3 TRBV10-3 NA CAISEGPLFSTDTQYF TGTGCCATCAGTGAGGGACCCCTTTTTAGCACAGATACGCAGTATTTT
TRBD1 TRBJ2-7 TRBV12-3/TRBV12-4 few CASRSGTGTYEQYF TGTGCCAGTAGATCCGGGACAGGGACCTACGAGCAGTACTTC
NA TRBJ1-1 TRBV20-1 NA CSARVLPQNTEAFF TGCAGTGCTAGAGTCCTCCCGCAGAACACTGAAGCTTTCTTT
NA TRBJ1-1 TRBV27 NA CASRKEGVGTEAFF TGTGCCAGCCGAAAGGAGGGAGTAGGGACTGAAGCTTTCTTT
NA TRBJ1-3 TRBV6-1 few CASSPGVGNTIYF TGTGCCAGCAGTCCCGGGGTGGGAAACACCATATATTTT
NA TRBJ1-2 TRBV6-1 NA CASGMGYDNYGYTF TGTGCCAGCGGGATGGGGTACGACAACTATGGCTACACCTTC
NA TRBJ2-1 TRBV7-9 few CASSSPALRSYNEQFF TGTGCCAGCAGCTCACCGGCGCTCCGATCCTACAATGAGCAGTTCTTC
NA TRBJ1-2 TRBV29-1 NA CSVIVQGSVGYTF TGCAGCGTTATTGTTCAGGGTTCCGTTGGCTACACCTTC
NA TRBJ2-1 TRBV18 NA CASSPSDSPMVEQFF TGTGCCAGCTCACCAAGTGACAGCCCCATGGTCGAGCAGTTCTTC
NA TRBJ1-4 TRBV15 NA CATSRDPQNNEKLFF TGTGCCACCAGCAGAGATCCCCAGAATAATGAAAAACTGTTTTTT
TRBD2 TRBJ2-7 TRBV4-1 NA CASSQVAGGGSEQYF TGCGCCAGCAGCCAAGTAGCGGGAGGGGGCTCCGAGCAGTACTTC
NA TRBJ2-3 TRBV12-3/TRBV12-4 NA CATLSGGRYTNTQYF TGTGCTACCCTCTCAGGAGGGAGATACACAAATACGCAGTATTTT
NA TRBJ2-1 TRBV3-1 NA CASSQAGGTNEQFF TGTGCCAGCAGCCAAGCGGGGGGCACAAATGAGCAGTTCTTC
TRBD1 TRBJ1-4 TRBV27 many CASTRQGSNEKLFF TGTGCCAGCACCCGACAGGGATCTAATGAAAAACTGTTTTTT
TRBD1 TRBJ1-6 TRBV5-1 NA CASSGSGTGSSPLHF TGCGCCAGCAGCGGATCCGGGACAGGGAGTTCACCCCTCCACTTT
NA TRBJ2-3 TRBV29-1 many CSVVLRGDTQYF TGCAGCGTTGTCCTGAGAGGAGATACGCAGTATTTT
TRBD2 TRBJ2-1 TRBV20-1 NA CSADAGLVVYNEQFF TGCAGTGCCGATGCGGGACTAGTTGTTTACAATGAGCAGTTCTTC
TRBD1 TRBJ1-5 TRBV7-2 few CASSLAGTGAQPQHF TGTGCCAGCAGCTTAGCGGGGACAGGGGCTCAGCCCCAGCATTTT
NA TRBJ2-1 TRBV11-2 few CASSLVSRANNEQFF TGTGCCAGCAGCTTAGTCTCAAGGGCGAACAATGAGCAGTTCTTC
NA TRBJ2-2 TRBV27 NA CASSWTPTGELFF TGTGCCAGCAGTTGGACACCCACCGGGGAGCTGTTTTTT
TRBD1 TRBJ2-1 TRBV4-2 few CASSQGTGALYNEQFF TGTGCCAGCAGCCAAGGCACAGGGGCCCTCTACAATGAGCAGTTCTTC
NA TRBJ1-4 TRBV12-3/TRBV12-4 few CASTLDGSSGEKLFF TGTGCCAGCACCCTTGATGGGAGTAGCGGTGAAAAACTGTTTTTT
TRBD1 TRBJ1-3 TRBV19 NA CASSIRLTGARSGNTIYF TGTGCCAGTAGTATTCGCTTAACAGGGGCACGCTCTGGAAACACCATATATTTT
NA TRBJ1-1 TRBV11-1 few CASSYVRDEAFF TGTGCCAGCAGCTATGTCCGGGACGAAGCTTTCTTT
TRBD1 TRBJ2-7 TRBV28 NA CASSLWWTGGGFGEQYF TGTGCCAGCAGTTTATGGTGGACAGGGGGTGGGTTTGGCGAGCAGTACTTC
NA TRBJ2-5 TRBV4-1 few CASSQERTGETQYF TGCGCCAGCAGCCAAGAGAGAACCGGGGAGACCCAGTACTTC
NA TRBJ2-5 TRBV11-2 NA CASRPLTGRGETQYF TGTGCCAGCAGACCATTGACAGGGAGGGGAGAGACCCAGTACTTC
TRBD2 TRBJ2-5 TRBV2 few CASSGSLAGKETQYF TGTGCCAGCAGTGGGTCCCTAGCGGGGAAGGAGACCCAGTACTTC
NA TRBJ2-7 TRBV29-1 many CSVLAGGRSYEQYF TGCAGCGTTCTCGCCGGGGGGCGTTCCTACGAGCAGTACTTC
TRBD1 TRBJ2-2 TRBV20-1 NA CSARGRDRGATGELFF TGCAGTGCTAGGGGGAGGGACAGGGGCGCCACCGGGGAGCTGTTTTTT
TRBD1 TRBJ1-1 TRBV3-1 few CASNLGQGTNTEAFF TGTGCCAGCAACCTCGGACAGGGAACGAACACTGAAGCTTTCTTT
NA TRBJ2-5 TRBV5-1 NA CASSRAWGQETQHF TGCGCCAGCAGCCGTGCCTGGGGACAAGAGACCCAGCACTTC
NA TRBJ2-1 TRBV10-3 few CAISERTVNEQFF TGTGCCATCAGTGAGAGGACAGTAAATGAGCAGTTCTTC
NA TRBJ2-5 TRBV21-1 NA CASSKGSGDQETQYF TGTGCCAGCAGCAAAGGTTCGGGGGATCAAGAGACCCAGTACTTC
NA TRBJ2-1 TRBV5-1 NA CASSLVSGAPYNEQFF TGCGCCAGCAGCTTGGTTTCGGGAGCCCCTTACAATGAGCAGTTCTTC
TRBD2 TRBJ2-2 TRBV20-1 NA CSARGLAGGSNTGELFF TGCAGTGCTCGGGGACTAGCGGGAGGCTCGAACACCGGGGAGCTGTTTTTT
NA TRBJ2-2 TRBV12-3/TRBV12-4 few CASKPDTGELFF TGTGCCAGCAAACCTGACACCGGGGAGCTGTTTTTT
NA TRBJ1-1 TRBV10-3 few CAISESGTSANTEAFF TGTGCCATCAGTGAGTCGGGAACTTCCGCGAACACTGAAGCTTTCTTT
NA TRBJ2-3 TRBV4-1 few CASSHDGGTPTTDTQYF TGCGCCAGCAGCCATGACGGCGGGACTCCCACCACAGATACGCAGTATTTT
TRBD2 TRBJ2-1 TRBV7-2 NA CASSLDSGVGEQFF TGTGCCAGCAGCTTGGATAGCGGGGTAGGTGAGCAGTTCTTC
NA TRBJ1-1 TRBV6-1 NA CASSEGPYTLEAFF TGTGCCAGCAGTGAAGGGCCTTACACGCTTGAAGCTTTCTTT
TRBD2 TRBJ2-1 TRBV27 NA CASSSLASGDFEQFF TGTGCCAGCAGCTCACTAGCGAGTGGGGATTTTGAACAGTTCTTC
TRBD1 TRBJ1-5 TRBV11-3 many CASSSGTGSNQPQHF TGTGCCAGCAGCTCCGGGACAGGGAGCAATCAGCCCCAGCATTTT
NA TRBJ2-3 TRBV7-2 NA CASSSLATDTQYF TGTGCCAGCAGCTCTCTCGCTACAGATACGCAGTATTTT
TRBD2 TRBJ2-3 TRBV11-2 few CASSLNLAVGTDTQYF TGTGCCAGCAGCTTAAATCTAGCGGTAGGCACAGATACGCAGTATTTT
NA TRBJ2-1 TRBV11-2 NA CASSLELGNNEQFF TGTGCCAGCAGCTTAGAACTAGGGAACAATGAGCAGTTCTTC
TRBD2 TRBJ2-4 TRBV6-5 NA CASSSNSGLAGGQGNIQYF TGTGCCAGCAGTTCAAATTCTGGACTAGCGGGGGGGCAGGGAAACATTCAGTACTTC
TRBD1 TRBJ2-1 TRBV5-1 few CASSFQGDGYNEQFF TGCGCCAGCAGCTTTCAGGGGGATGGCTACAATGAGCAGTTCTTC
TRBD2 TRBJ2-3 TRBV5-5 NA CASSFGVAGVAADTQYF TGTGCCAGCAGCTTTGGGGTAGCGGGAGTCGCCGCAGATACGCAGTATTTT
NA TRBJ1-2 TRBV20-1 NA CSAKGQIYGYTF TGCAGTGCTAAAGGACAGATCTATGGCTACACCTTC
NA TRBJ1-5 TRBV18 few CASSVAGLGQPQHF TGTGCCAGCTCAGTGGCAGGGCTTGGTCAGCCCCAGCATTTT